These 23 T cell receptor beta chains came from one sample sequenced in a study of cytomegalovirus exposure and HLA in healthy donors. PCR primers comprised 60 Vbeta and 13 Jbeta primers. Data came from immunoSEQ multiplex PCR; TCRdb stores just in-frame clones and leaves some out. The sample lists more than 90,000 clones, 65% to 75% seen once, with 11% in the top ten. The sample taken for sequencing was PBMCs. The receptors were sampled from a woman between 45 and 60 years old in good health and CMV-seropositive.

This clone is a singleton in its sample. The chain uses TRBV7-2 and TRBJ1-4; TRBD1 matches at 8 bases. The CDR3 sequence is 16 residues long. Trimming at V came to 5 bases and at J to 8 bases, leaving 13 bases not matched to a gene. In germline, CDR1 is SGHTA, CDR2 FQGNSA. CDR3 residues: CASSNQMDRAGEKLFF. In nucleotides, the CDR3 is TGTGCCAGCAGCAATCAGATGGACAGGGCTGGCGAAAAACTGTTTTTT.

The rearrangement joins TRBV4-3 to TRBJ1-2, with TRBD1 matching 8 bases. Looked up from germline, CDR1 is LGHNA and CDR2 is YSLEER. CDR3 length equals 12 residues. The V and J ends lost 5 bases and 5 bases, in that order; junction bases with no gene match: 1. The CDR3, as DNA: TGCGCCAGCAGCGGACAGGGTTATGGCTACACCTTC. Its translation: CASSGQGYGYTF.

V gene TRBV6-5 combines with J gene TRBJ2-3; a possible D gene is TRBD2 (6 bases). V was pared by 7 bases and J by 2 bases, with 13 bases between. Germline V gene lookup returns CDR1 MNHEY and CDR2 SVGAGI. This CDR3 is built from 14 residues. The CDR3 sequence is CASKNGGTTDTQYF. CDR3 DNA: TGTGCCAGCAAGAATGGCGGGACCACAGATACGCAGTATTTT.

The genes are TRBV11-2 and TRBJ2-5, with D possibly TRBD1 on 5 matching bases. The CDR3 runs to 15 residues. Trimming stripped 1 base from V and 0 bases from J, with 9 bases between. Germline V CDR1 and CDR2: SGHAT, FQNNGV. CDR3: CASSLGRAYQETQYF. As DNA, the CDR3 is TGTGCCAGCAGCTTAGGCAGGGCCTACCAAGAGACCCAGTACTTC.

The genes are TRBV4-2 and TRBJ1-1; D might be TRBD1 (5 bases). The CDR3 has 16 residues. Per the germline V gene, CDR1 is LGHNA and CDR2 is YNFKEQ. The V end was cut by 0 bases, the J end by 5 bases, with 16 bases between. The CDR3 loop is CASSQDPAGMGTEAFF. The CDR3 nucleotides are TGTGCCAGCAGCCAAGATCCTGCAGGGATGGGGACTGAAGCTTTCTTT.

The chain couples TRBV7-7 to TRBJ2-5; 9 bases are shared with TRBD1. The CDR3 spans 17 residues. Germline CDR1 SSHAT, CDR2 FNYEAQ (reference sequence). V shed 1 base and J 2 bases; nucleotides not matched to a gene: 8. DNA of the CDR3: TGTGCCAGCAGCTTAGGGGGACAGGGAGGGAGACAAGAGACCCAGTACTTC. It codes for CASSLGGQGGRQETQYF.

CDR3: CASAGGRQGGQETQYF. The CDR3 nucleotides are TGTGCCAGCGCAGGGGGAAGACAGGGGGGCCAAGAGACCCAGTACTTC. The chain is built from TRBV5-4 and TRBJ2-5; TRBD1 matches 9 bases. Germline V gives CDR1 SGHNT, CDR2 YYREEE (reference sequence). V dropped 7 bases and J dropped 1; count of bases not matched to a gene: 11. The CDR3 totals 16 residues.

The chain combines TRBV29-1 with TRBJ2-2, with D possibly TRBD1 on 7 matching bases. The V gene's germline CDR1 is SQVTM and CDR2 ANQGSEA. This CDR3 has 14 residues. Trimming removed 7 bases at V and 0 bases at J, with 12 bases between. The CDR3 DNA is TGCAGCGCGACCAGGGGGGCGAACACCGGGGAGCTGTTTTTT. Protein sequence: CSATRGANTGELFF.

The genes are TRBV10-3 and TRBJ1-1, with D perhaps matching TRBD1 (6 bases). V was shortened by 1 base and J by 4 bases, with 7 bases between the two germline ends. This CDR3 has 13 amino acids. Germline CDR1 and CDR2: ENHRY and SYGVKD. The CDR3 DNA is TGTGCCATCAGTGAGTTAGGGGGCACTGAAGCTTTCTTT. It codes for CAISELGGTEAFF.

The chain links TRBV5-5 to TRBJ1-6; possibly TRBD1 for D (5 bases). The CDR3 has 14 amino acids. V was pared by 5 bases and J by 7 bases, with 13 bases between. Germline V gene lookup returns CDR1 SGHKS and CDR2 YYEKEE (reference sequence). The CDR3 nucleotides are TGTGCCAGCAGTTTCGTATCAGGGAATTCACCCCTCCACTTT. Its translation is CASSFVSGNSPLHF.

Concerning this clone: The junction departs from the called germline gene at one end, perhaps through a read error. The chain is built from TRBV29-1 and TRBJ2-3, with unresolved D. From germline, CDR1 is SQVTM and CDR2 ANQGSEA. The CDR3 covers 10 residues. CDR3 DNA sequence: TGCAGCGTTTGGTTAGATACGCGGTATTTT. Its translation: CSVWLDTRYF.

Only a few counts were recorded for this clone. This chain links TRBV11-2 with TRBJ2-6; TRBD2 is a possible D gene (5 bases). V lost 4 bases to trimming and J lost 5 bases, with 6 bases between them. Germline values: CDR1 SGHAT, CDR2 FQNNGV. This CDR3 region has 13 residues. CDR3 protein: CASSSGWANVLTF. In DNA, the CDR3 is TGTGCCAGCAGCTCGGGGTGGGCCAACGTCCTGACTTTC.

This sequence joins TRBV5-1 and TRBJ2-7; a possible D gene is TRBD1 (5 bases). Between the trimmed V and J ends, which lost 0 bases and 5 bases, there was a span of 12 bases. The V gene's germline CDR1 is SGHRS and CDR2 YFSETQ. This CDR3 comprises 14 residues. The chain's CDR3 is CASSLAAGKDEQYF. The DNA of the CDR3 is TGCGCCAGCAGCTTGGCGGCAGGGAAGGACGAGCAGTACTTC.

The chain couples TRBV5-8 to TRBJ2-7, with 10 bases aligning to TRBD1. The CDR3 runs 14 residues. Germline V gene lookup returns CDR1 SGHTS and CDR2 YDEGEE. V was clipped by 0 bases and J by 6 bases; unmatched bases: 3. This CDR3 is CASSLEGQGIEQYF. CDR3 bases: TGTGCCAGCAGCTTGGAGGGACAGGGGATCGAGCAGTACTTC. Using reference TRBV5-8 and TRBJ2-7 for the parts outside the CDR3, the full variable domain is EAGVTQSPTHLIKTRGQQATLRCSPISGHTSVYWYQQALGLGLQFLLWYDEGEERNRGNFPPRFSGRQFPNYSSELNVNALELEDSALYLCASSLEGQGIEQYFGPGTRLTVT.

The chain is built from TRBV5-1 and TRBJ2-1, with TRBD2 matching 7 bases. V was pared by 0 bases and J by 5 bases, with 5 bases of the junction left unmatched. Germline loops: CDR1 SGHRS, CDR2 YFSETQ. The CDR3 spans 15 residues. CDR3 sequence: CASSLGGGRDNEQFF. CDR3 DNA sequence: TGCGCCAGCAGCTTGGGGGGGGGACGAGACAATGAGCAGTTCTTC.

The chain combines TRBV9 with TRBJ2-5; no clear D. Germline CDR1 and CDR2: SGDLS and YYNGEE. V was shortened by 0 bases and J by 3 bases, with 12 bases between the two germline ends. The length of the CDR3 is 15 residues. In DNA, the CDR3 is TGTGCCAGCAGCGTAGCATCTTACGGTGAAGAGACCCAGTACTTC. Its translation: CASSVASYGEETQYF.

The V call is TRBV6-6, the J call TRBJ2-3, with 9 bases matching TRBD2. The CDR3 is made up of 16 amino acids. The V gene end was trimmed by 8 bases and the J gene end by 1 base; junction bases not matched to a gene: 10. The germline gives CDR1 MNHNY, CDR2 SVGAGI (reference sequence). DNA of the CDR3: TGTGCCAGCCTCTACAAGATAGCGGGGGGCACAGATACGCAGTATTTT. Protein sequence: CASLYKIAGGTDTQYF.

The V gene is TRBV2, the J gene TRBJ1-2; 7 bases line up with TRBD1. The CDR3 spans 14 residues. V lost 9 bases, J lost 0 bases, and 7 bases stayed unmatched. The germline V gene has CDR1 SNHLY and CDR2 FYNNEI. CDR3 coding DNA: TGTGCCAGTTTAAGGGACAGCTCTAACTATGGCTACACCTTC. This encodes CASLRDSSNYGYTF.

This clone was seen a single time. The rearrangement links TRBV9 to TRBJ2-3, with TRBD2 matching over 11 bases. The junction had 1 base not matched to a gene; V was cut back by 0 bases and J by 4 bases. The V gene's germline CDR1 is SGDLS and CDR2 YYNGEE. The CDR3 covers 15 residues. The CDR3 protein is CASSVVAGGPDTQYF. CDR3 sequence (DNA): TGTGCCAGCAGCGTAGTAGCGGGAGGGCCAGATACGCAGTATTTT.

The chain couples TRBV9 to TRBJ1-2; 9 bases are shared with TRBD1. The germline CDR1 and CDR2 sequences are SGDLS and YYNGEE. The V and J ends lost 3 bases and 3 bases, in that order; junction bases with no gene match: 9. This CDR3 is 16 amino acids long. CDR3 in DNA: TGTGCCAGCAGCGCCCGCGGACAGGGGCTCGACTATGGCTACACCTTC. It yields the protein CASSARGQGLDYGYTF.

The chain carries TRBV5-1 and TRBJ1-1; D may be TRBD1 (5 bases). Germline CDR1 and CDR2: SGHRS and YFSETQ. V was cut by 0 bases and J by 0 bases, with 12 bases left in between. The CDR3 has 16 residues. This CDR3 reads CASSLVNMGLNTEAFF. The CDR3 DNA is TGCGCCAGCAGCTTGGTGAACATGGGGCTGAACACTGAAGCTTTCTTT.

V and J are TRBV19 and TRBJ1-1; possibly TRBD1 for D (6 bases). The V end was cut by 4 bases, the J end by 0 bases, with 9 bases between. The CDR3 has 14 residues. Looked up from germline, CDR1 is LNHDA and CDR2 is SQIVND (reference sequence). This CDR3 is CASSTTGMNTEAFF. In DNA, the CDR3 is TGTGCCAGTAGTACCACAGGGATGAACACTGAAGCTTTCTTT.

This clone has only a few counts. V usage is TRBV6-1 and J usage is TRBJ2-5; D might be TRBD2 (5 bases). The germline V gene has CDR1 MNHNS and CDR2 SASEGT. Between the trimmed V and J ends, which lost 1 base and 2 bases, there was a span of 17 bases. The CDR3 sequence is 17 residues long. In nucleotides, the CDR3 is TGTGCCAGCAGTGAAGGGGCCGGGCTCGGGATACAAGAGACCCAGTACTTC. Translating it yields CASSEGAGLGIQETQYF.